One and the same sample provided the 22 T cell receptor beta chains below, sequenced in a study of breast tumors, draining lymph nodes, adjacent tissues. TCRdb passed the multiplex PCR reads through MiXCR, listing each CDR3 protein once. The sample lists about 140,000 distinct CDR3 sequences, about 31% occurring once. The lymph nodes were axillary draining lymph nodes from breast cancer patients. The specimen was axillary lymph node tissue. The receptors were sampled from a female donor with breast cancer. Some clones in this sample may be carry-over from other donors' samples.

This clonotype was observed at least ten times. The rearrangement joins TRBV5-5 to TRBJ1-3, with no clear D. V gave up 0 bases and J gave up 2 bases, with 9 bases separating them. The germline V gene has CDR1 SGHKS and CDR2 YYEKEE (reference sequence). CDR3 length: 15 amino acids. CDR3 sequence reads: CASSLGPTPGNTIYF. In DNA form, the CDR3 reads TGTGCCAGCAGCTTGGGACCGACTCCTGGAAACACCATATATTTT.

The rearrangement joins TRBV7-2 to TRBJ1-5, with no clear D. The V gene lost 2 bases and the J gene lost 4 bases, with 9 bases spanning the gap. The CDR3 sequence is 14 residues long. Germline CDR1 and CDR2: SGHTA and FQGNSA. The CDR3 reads CASSLSWGNQPQHF. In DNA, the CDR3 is TGTGCCAGCAGCTTATCGTGGGGAAATCAGCCCCAGCATTTT.

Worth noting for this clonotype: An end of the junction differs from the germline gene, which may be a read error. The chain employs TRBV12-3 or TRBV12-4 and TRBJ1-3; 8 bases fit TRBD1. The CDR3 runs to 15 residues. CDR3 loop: CASSGAGGTGTTIYF. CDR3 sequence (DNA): TGTGCCAGCAGTGGCGCAGGGGGCACTGGAACCACCATATATTTT.

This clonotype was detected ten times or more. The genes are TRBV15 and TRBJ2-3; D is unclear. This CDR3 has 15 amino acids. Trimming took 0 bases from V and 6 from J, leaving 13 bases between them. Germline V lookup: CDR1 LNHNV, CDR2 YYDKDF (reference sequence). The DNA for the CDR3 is TGTGCCACCAGCAGAGACACCCACACACCGGATACGCAGTATTTT. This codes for CATSRDTHTPDTQYF.

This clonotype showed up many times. CDR3 residues: CASSGADLETQYF. The CDR3 coding sequence is TGTGCCAGCAGCGGGGCGGATTTGGAGACCCAGTACTTC. The chain couples TRBV7-9 to TRBJ2-5; D possibly corresponds to TRBD1 (5 bases). CDR3 size: 13 residues. Germline V gene lookup returns CDR1 SEHNR and CDR2 FQNEAQ (reference sequence). Trimming pared 5 bases from V and 5 bases from J, leaving 12 bases between.

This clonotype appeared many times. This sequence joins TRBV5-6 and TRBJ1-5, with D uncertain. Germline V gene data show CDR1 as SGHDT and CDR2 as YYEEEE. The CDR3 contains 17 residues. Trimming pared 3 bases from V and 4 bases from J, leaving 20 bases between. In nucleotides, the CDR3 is TGTGCCAGCAGCTCTGGTTTACTGTGGGGTGGAAATCAGCCCCAGCATTTT. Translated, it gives CASSSGLLWGGNQPQHF.

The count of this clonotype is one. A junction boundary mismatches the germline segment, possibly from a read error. CDR3 sequence reads: CASSPTLSYERYF. CDR3 bases: TGCGCCAGCAGCCCCACCCTTTCCTACGAGCGGTACTTC. The chain couples TRBV7-9 to TRBJ2-7; D not resolved. Per the germline V gene, CDR1 is SEHNR and CDR2 is FQNEAQ (reference sequence). The CDR3 extends over 13 amino acids.

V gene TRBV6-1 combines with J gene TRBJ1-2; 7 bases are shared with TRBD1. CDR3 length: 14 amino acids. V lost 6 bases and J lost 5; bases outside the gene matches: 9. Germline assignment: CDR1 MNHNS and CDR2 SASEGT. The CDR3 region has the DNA TGTGCCAGCAGGGACCGGGACAGACGATATGGCTACACCTTC. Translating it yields CASRDRDRRYGYTF.

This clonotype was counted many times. This CDR3 is CASSLGGTHSYEQYF. CDR3 nucleotides: TGCGCCAGCAGTCTGGGGGGGACACATTCCTACGAGCAGTACTTC. The chain recombines TRBV5-1 with TRBJ2-7; the D gene is possibly TRBD2 (7 bases). Germline loops: CDR1 SGHRS, CDR2 YFSETQ. The ends were cut back, 5 bases at V and 1 base at J, with 16 bases in the middle. The CDR3 has 15 residues.

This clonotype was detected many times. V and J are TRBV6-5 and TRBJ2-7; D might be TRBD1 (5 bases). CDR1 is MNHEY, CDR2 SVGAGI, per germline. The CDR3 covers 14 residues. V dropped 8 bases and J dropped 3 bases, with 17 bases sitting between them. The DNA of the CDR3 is TGTGCCAGCCGCCGATTAGGGGTACTCTACGAGCAGTACTTC. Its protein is CASRRLGVLYEQYF.

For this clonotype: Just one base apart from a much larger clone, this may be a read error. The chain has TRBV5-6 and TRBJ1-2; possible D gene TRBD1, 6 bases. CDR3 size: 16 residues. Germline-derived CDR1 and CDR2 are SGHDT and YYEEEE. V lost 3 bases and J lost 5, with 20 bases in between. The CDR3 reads CASSSRQALRVYGYTF. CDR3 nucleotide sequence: TGTGCCAGCAGCTCGAGACAGGCCCTCCGGGTGTATGGCTACACCTTC.

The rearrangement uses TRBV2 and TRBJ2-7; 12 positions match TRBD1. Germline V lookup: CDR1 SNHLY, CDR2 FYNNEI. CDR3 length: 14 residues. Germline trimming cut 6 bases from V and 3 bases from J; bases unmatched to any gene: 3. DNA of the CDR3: TGTGCCAGCAGGCGGGACAGGGGGCTCTACGAGCAGTACTTC. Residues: CASRRDRGLYEQYF.

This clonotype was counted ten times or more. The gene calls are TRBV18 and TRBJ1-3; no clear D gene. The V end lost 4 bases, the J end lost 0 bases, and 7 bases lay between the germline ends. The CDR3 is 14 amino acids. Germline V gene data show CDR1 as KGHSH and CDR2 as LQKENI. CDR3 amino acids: CASSLPGSGNTIYF. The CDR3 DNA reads TGTGCCAGCTCACTGCCAGGCTCTGGAAACACCATATATTTT.

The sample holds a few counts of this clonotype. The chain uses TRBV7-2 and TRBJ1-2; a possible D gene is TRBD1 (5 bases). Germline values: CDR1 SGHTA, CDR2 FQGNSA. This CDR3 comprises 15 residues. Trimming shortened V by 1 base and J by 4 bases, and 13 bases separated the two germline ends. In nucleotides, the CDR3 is TGTGCCAGCAGCTTAGGCGGGAGGGGTCTCTATGGCTACACCTTC. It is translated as CASSLGGRGLYGYTF.

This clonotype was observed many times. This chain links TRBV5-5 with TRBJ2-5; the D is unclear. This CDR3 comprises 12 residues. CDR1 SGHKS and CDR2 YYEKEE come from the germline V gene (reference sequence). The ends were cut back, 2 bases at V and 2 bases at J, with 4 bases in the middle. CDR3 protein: CASSFGQETQYF. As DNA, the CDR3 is TGTGCCAGCAGCTTTGGGCAAGAGACCCAGTACTTC.

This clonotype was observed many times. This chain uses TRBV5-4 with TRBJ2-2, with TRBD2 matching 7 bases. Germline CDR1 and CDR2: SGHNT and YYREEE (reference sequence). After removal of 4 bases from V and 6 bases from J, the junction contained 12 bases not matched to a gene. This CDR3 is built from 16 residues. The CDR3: CASSPPGVAGAGELFF. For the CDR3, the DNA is TGTGCCAGCAGCCCCCCAGGTGTGGCGGGGGCCGGGGAGCTGTTTTTT.

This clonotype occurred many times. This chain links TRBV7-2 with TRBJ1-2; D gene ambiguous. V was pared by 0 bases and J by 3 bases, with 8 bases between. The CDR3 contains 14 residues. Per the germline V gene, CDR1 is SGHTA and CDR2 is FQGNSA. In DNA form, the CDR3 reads TGTGCCAGCAGCTTAGCGGGGAGGGACTATGGCTACACCTTC. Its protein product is CASSLAGRDYGYTF.

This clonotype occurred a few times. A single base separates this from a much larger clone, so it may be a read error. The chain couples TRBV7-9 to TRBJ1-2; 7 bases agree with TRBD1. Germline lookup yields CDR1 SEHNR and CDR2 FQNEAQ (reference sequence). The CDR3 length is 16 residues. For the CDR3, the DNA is TGTGCCAGCAGCTTAAGGGGGACAGCCGCTAACTATGGCCACACCTTC. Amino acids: CASSLRGTAANYGHTF.

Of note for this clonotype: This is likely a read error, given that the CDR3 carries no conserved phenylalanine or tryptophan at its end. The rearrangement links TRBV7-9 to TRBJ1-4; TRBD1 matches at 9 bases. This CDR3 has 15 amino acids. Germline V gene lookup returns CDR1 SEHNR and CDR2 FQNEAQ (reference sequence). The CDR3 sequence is CSSSRKGQGNEKLFL. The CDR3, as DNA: TGTTCCAGCAGTCGGAAGGGACAGGGTAATGAAAAACTGTTTCTT.

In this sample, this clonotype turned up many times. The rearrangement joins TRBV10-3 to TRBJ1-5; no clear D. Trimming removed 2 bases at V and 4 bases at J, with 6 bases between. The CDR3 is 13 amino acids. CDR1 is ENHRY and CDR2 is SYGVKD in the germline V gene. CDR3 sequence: CAISEGLNQPQHF. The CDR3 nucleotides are TGTGCCATCAGTGAGGGCCTAAATCAGCCCCAGCATTTT.

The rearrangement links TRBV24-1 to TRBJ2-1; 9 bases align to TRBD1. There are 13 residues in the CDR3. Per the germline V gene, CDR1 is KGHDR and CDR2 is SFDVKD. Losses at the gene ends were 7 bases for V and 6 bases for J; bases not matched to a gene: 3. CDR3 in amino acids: CATRQGAGNEQFF. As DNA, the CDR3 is TGTGCCACCAGACAGGGGGCTGGCAATGAGCAGTTCTTC.

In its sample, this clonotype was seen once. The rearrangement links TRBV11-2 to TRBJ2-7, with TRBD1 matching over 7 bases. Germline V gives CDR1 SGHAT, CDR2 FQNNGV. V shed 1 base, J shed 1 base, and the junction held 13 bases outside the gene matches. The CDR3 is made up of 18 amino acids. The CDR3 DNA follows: TGTGCCAGCAGCTTAGTTGGGACAGCGTCCACCCATTCCTACGAGCAGTACTTC. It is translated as CASSLVGTASTHSYEQYF. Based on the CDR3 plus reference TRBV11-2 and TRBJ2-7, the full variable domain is EAGVAQSPRYKIIEKRQSVAFWCNPISGHATLYWYQQILGQGPKLLIQFQNNGVVDDSQLPKDRFSAERLKGVDSTLKIQPAKLEDSAVYLCASSLVGTASTHSYEQYFGPGTRLTVT.